This T cell receptor beta chain emerged from a study of identical twins. CDR1 SGHAT and CDR2 FQDESV come from the germline V gene (reference sequence). The CDR3 extends over 17 amino acids. Losses at the gene ends were 1 base for V and 6 bases for J; bases not matched to a gene: 9. TCRdb re-called the 5' RACE reads with MiXCR, one entry per CDR3 protein. Counted here are some 250,000 distinct CDR3 sequences, 12% occurring once; the ten biggest clones make up more than 3.5%. These records were also assigned to another study, of yellow fever vaccine responses in identical twins.

This sequence joins TRBV11-1 and TRBJ2-3, with 11 nucleotides matching TRBD2. The sample comprised memory (CD45RO+) T cells sorted from blood. This TCR was recovered from a woman aged 18-29 years in good health. CDR3 bases: TGTGCCAGCAGCTTAGAACTGCCGACTAGCGGGATGGATACGCAGTATTTT. Its protein is CASSLELPTSGMDTQYF.